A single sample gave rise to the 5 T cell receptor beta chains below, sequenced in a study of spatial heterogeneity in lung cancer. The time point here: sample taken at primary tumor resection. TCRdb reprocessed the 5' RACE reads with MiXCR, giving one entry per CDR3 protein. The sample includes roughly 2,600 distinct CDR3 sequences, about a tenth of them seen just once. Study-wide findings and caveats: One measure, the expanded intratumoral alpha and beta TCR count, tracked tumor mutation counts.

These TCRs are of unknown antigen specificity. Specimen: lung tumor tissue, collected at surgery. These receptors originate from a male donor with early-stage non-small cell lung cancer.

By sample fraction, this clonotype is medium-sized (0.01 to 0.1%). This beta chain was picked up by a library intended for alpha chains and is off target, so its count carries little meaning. CDR3 in amino acids: CASSVPGANYGYTF. DNA for the CDR3: TGTGCCAGCAGTGTTCCAGGAGCCAACTATGGCTACACCTTC. V gene TRBV28 combines with J gene TRBJ1-2; D gene uncertain. Germline V CDR1 and CDR2: MDHEN, SYDVKM. This CDR3 has 14 residues. Trimming pared 5 bases from V and 2 bases from J, leaving 12 bases between.

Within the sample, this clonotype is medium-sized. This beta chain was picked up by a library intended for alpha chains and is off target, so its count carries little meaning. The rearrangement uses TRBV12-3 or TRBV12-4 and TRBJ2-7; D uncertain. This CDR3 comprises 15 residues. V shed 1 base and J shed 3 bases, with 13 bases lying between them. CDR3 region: CASSLGAVGGYEQYF. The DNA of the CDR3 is TGTGCCAGCAGTTTAGGGGCGGTAGGCGGCTACGAGCAGTACTTC.

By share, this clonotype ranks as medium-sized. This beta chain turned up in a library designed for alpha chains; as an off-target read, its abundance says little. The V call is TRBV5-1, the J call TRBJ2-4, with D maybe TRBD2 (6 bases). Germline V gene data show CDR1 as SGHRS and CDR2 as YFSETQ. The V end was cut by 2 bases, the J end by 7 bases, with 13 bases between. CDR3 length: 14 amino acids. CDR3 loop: CASSFAGPVNIQYF. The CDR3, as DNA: TGCGCCAGCAGCTTTGCGGGGCCCGTTAACATTCAGTACTTC. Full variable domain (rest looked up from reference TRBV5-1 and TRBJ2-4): KAGVTQTPRYLIKTRGQQVTLSCSPISGHRSVSWYQQTPGQGLQFLFEYFSETQRNKGNFPGRFSGRQFSNSRSEMNVSTLELGDSALYLCASSFAGPVNIQYFGAGTRLSVL.

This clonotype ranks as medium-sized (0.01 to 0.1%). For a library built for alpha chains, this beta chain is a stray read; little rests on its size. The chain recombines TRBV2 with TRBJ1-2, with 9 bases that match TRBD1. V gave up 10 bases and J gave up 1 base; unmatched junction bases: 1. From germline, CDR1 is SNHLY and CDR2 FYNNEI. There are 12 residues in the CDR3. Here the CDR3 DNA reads TGTGCCACGGGACAGGGTAACTATGGCTACACCTTC. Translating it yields CATGQGNYGYTF.

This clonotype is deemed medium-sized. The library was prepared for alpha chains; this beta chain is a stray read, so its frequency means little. DNA of the CDR3: TGTGCCAGCAGCTTAGGACAGGGGTTCTATAATTCACCCCTCCACTTT. This sequence encodes CASSLGQGFYNSPLHF. V usage is TRBV7-9 and J usage is TRBJ1-6; 8 positions agree with TRBD1. With 1 base clipped from V and 3 bases from J, the junction kept 2 bases outside the gene matches. The CDR3 consists of 16 residues. The germline V gene encodes CDR1 SEHNR and CDR2 FQNEAQ (reference sequence).